This passage covers 9 T cell receptor beta chains from one sample sequenced in a study of CD8+ T cells in alopecia areata. RNA extraction and reverse transcription yielded cDNA as sequencing template. The protocol was immunoSEQ multiplex PCR, while the TCRdb copy is restricted to in-frame clones and leaves out a portion. The sample carries more than 95,000 clones, around three fifths recorded once. Sequenced material: CD4+ T cells sorted from blood. These receptors came from a human donor in good health.

This clone occurred a few times. The sample has other DNA sequences that encode this CDR3 too. The gene calls are TRBV2 and TRBJ2-7; D remains ambiguous. With 4 bases removed from V and 1 base from J, the gap between germline ends came to 2 bases. There are 11 residues in the CDR3. Germline lookup yields CDR1 SNHLY and CDR2 FYNNEI. The CDR3 here is CASSVSYEQYF. The CDR3 DNA is TGTGCCAGCAGTGTGTCCTACGAGCAGTACTTC.

Many counts were recorded for this clone. This rearrangement joins TRBV18 to TRBJ1-1; D uncertain. The V and J ends lost 8 bases and 4 bases respectively, with 14 bases between them. Germline V gene data show CDR1 as KGHSH and CDR2 as LQKENI. The CDR3 is 13 residues long. The CDR3 spells CASRPGEGTEAFF. DNA of the CDR3: TGTGCCAGCCGGCCGGGCGAGGGCACTGAAGCTTTCTTT.

The DNA of the CDR3 is TGCGCCAGCAGCCAAGACAGGTCAGGGGGGGGAACTGAAGCTTTCTTT. Protein product: CASSQDRSGGGTEAFF. The chain combines TRBV4-1 with TRBJ1-1; 7 bases match TRBD1. After removal of 0 bases from V and 5 bases from J, the junction contained 9 bases not matched to a gene. This CDR3 is 16 amino acids long. Germline CDR1 is MGHRA and CDR2 is YSYEKL.

This clone was found a few times. This chain's CDR3 is CASSLTVEDTQYF. The DNA for the CDR3 is TGTGCCAGCAGCTTAACTGTAGAGGATACGCAGTATTTT. The chain recombines TRBV7-3 with TRBJ2-3; D uncertain. Per germline, CDR1 SGHTA and CDR2 FQGTGA. The CDR3 runs 13 residues. Trimming cost V 0 bases and J 6 bases, with 7 bases left between them.

V is TRBV7-6 and J is TRBJ1-1, with unresolved D. Between the trimmed V and J ends, which lost 2 bases and 1 base, there was a span of 8 bases. The CDR3 extends over 14 amino acids. Germline V gene lookup returns CDR1 SGHVS and CDR2 FNYEAQ. The CDR3 reads CASSLSPENTEAFF. The CDR3 nucleotides are TGTGCCAGCAGCTTATCGCCGGAGAACACTGAAGCTTTCTTT.

The chain combines TRBV7-9 with TRBJ2-3; D is perhaps TRBD1 (5 bases). V lost 1 base and J lost 5, with 10 bases in between. Germline V gives CDR1 SEHNR, CDR2 FQNEAQ (reference sequence). The CDR3 has 14 residues. The DNA for the CDR3 is TGTGCCAGCAGCTTAGGTAGGCAGGGAGATACGCAGTATTTT. Translating it yields CASSLGRQGDTQYF.

The V and J genes are TRBV5-4 and TRBJ1-2; 7 nucleotides align to TRBD1. CDR1 and CDR2 (germline): SGHNT, YYREEE (reference sequence). Losses at the gene ends were 4 bases for V and 1 base for J; bases not matched to a gene: 1. The CDR3 runs 13 residues. CDR3 in DNA: TGTGCCAGCAGCCGGGACAGTAACTATGGCTACACCTTC. This translates into CASSRDSNYGYTF.

This clone was recorded a few times. The chain couples TRBV2 to TRBJ2-2; D remains ambiguous. The V end lost 5 bases, the J end lost 2 bases, and 9 bases lay between the germline ends. CDR1 SNHLY and CDR2 FYNNEI come from the germline V gene. CDR3 length: 14 residues. The CDR3, as DNA: TGTGCCAGCAGTCTGAGGTCTAACACCGGGGAGCTGTTTTTT. Amino acids: CASSLRSNTGELFF.

This chain joins TRBV6-5 and TRBJ1-2; D remains ambiguous. The CDR3 loop spans 16 amino acids. Germline CDR1 reads MNHEY; CDR2 reads SVGAGI. V lost 4 bases, J lost 0 bases, and 15 bases lay in between. CDR3 amino acids: CASSSLRSPANYGYTF. The DNA for the CDR3 is TGTGCCAGCAGTTCCCTTAGGTCGCCAGCTAACTATGGCTACACCTTC.